This T cell receptor beta chain comes out of a study of CD8 T cells in Susac syndrome. Study background: When their blood was taken, patients with Susac syndrome were therapy-naive, taking corticosteroids, or taking intravenous immunoglobulin alone.

Germline loops: CDR1 SGHNT, CDR2 YENEEA. V lost 6 bases and J lost 0, with 15 bases in between. The CDR3 consists of 16 residues. A quantity of about 0.5 to 1 ug RNA underwent reverse transcription using random hexamers. Across 54 Vbeta and 13 Jbeta, TCR beta CDR3 was amplified with immunoSEQ multiplex PCR. One entry per CDR3 protein results from TCRdb running MiXCR on the immunoSEQ multiplex PCR reads. The sample lists 65,000 to 100,000 distinct CDR3 sequences, about 95% occurring once. Comments on this clonotype: Antigen: not known.

Findings of the study overall: The study's TCR sequencing and HLA analysis covered a relatively small number of individuals, and the study acknowledged this.

Sequencing was carried out using CD8+ T cells from PBMCs. This TCR was recovered from a human donor with Susac syndrome. This chain connects TRBV11-3 to TRBJ2-1; either TRBD1 or TRBD2 may supply D (5 bases each). In DNA, the CDR3 is TGTGCCAGCAGTTCCCGGGACCTGGGCTCCTACAATGAGCAGTTCTTC. Translated, it gives CASSSRDLGSYNEQFF.